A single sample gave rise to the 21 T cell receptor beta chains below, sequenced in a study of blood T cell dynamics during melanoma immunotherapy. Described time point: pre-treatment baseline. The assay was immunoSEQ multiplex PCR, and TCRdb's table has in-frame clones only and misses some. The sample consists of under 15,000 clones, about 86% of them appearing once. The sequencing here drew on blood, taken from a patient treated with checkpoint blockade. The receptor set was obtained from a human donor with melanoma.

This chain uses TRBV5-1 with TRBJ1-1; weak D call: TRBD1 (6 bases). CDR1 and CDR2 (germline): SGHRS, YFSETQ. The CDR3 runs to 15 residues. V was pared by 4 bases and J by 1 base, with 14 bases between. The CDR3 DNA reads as TGCGCCAGCAGCGAAAGGGACATTGGGAACACTGAAGCTTTCTTT. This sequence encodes CASSERDIGNTEAFF.

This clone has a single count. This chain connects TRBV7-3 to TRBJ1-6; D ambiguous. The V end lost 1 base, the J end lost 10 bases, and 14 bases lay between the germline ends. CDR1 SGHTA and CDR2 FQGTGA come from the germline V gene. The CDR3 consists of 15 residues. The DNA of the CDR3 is TGTGCCAGCAGCTTAAATGACGGGCTTTGGTCACCCCTCCACTTT. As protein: CASSLNDGLWSPLHF.

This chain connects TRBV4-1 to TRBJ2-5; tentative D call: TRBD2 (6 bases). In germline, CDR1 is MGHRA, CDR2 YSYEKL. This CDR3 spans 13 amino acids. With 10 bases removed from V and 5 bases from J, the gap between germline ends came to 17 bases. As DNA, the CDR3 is TGCGCCACCTCCCGACTAGTAGGTGAGACCCAGTACTTC. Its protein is CATSRLVGETQYF.

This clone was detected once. CDR3 loop: CAWTPTPGSRKTQYF. CDR3 nucleotides: TGTGCCTGGACCCCTACGCCGGGCTCCAGGAAGACCCAGTACTTC. This chain connects TRBV30 to TRBJ2-5; unclear D gene. V lost 4 bases and J 6 bases, leaving 21 bases between the germline ends. This CDR3 has 15 residues. Per the germline V gene, CDR1 is GTSNPN and CDR2 is SVGIG (reference sequence).

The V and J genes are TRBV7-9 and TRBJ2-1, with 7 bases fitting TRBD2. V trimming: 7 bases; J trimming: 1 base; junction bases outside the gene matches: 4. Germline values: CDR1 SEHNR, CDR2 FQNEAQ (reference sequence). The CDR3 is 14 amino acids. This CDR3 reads CASTVSGSYNEQFF. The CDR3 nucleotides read TGTGCCAGCACCGTTAGCGGGTCCTACAATGAGCAGTTCTTC.

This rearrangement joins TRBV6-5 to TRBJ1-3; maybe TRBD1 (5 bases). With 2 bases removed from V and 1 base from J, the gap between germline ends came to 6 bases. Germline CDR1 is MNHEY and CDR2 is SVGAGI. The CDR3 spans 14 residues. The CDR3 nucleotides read TGTGCCAGCAGTTACAGGGGATCTGGAAACACCATATATTTT. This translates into CASSYRGSGNTIYF.

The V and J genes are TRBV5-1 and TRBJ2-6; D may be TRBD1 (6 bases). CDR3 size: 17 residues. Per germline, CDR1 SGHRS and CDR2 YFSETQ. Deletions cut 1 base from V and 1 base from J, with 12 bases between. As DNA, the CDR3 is TGCGCCAGCAGCTTGAGGGCCAGGGGTTCTGGGGCCAACGTCCTGACTTTC. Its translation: CASSLRARGSGANVLTF.

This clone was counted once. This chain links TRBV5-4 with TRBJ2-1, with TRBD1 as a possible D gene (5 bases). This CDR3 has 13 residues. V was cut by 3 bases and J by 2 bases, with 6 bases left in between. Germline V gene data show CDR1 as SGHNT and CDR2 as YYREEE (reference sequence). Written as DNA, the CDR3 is TGTGCCAGCAGCTCAGGGACCTACAATGAGCAGTTCTTC. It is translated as CASSSGTYNEQFF.

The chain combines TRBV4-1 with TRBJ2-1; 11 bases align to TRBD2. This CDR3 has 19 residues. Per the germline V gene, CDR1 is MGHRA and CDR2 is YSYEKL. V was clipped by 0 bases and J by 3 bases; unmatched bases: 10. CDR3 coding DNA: TGCGCCAGCAGCCAAGATCTTGGGCTAGCGGGGGGAATCTACAATGAGCAGTTCTTC. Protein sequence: CASSQDLGLAGGIYNEQFF.

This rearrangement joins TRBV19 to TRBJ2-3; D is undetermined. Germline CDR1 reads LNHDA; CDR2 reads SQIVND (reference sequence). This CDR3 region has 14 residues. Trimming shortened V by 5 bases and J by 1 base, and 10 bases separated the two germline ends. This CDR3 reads CASSPKVGTDTQYF. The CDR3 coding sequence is TGTGCCAGTAGTCCAAAGGTGGGCACAGATACGCAGTATTTT.

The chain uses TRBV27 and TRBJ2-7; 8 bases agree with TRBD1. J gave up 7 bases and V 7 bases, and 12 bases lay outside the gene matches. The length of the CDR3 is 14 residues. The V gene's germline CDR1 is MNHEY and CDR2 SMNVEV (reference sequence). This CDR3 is CASTPTGGMGEQYF. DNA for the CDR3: TGTGCCAGCACCCCCACAGGGGGGATGGGGGAGCAGTACTTC.

Written as DNA, the CDR3 is TGCAGCGTTGAAGGGGACGGACAGGGCGAGACCCAGTACTTC. Amino acids: CSVEGDGQGETQYF. The V gene is TRBV29-1, the J gene TRBJ2-5; 8 positions match TRBD1. V shed 1 base and J 5 bases; nucleotides not matched to a gene: 6. Germline-derived CDR1 and CDR2 are SQVTM and ANQGSEA. CDR3 length: 14 residues.

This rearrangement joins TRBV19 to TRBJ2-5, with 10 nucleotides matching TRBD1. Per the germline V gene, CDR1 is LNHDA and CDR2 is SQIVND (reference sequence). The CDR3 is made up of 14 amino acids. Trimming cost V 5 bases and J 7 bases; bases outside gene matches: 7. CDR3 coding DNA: TGTGCCAGTAGTCCCTTTGGACAGGGGGGGACCCAGTACTTC. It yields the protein CASSPFGQGGTQYF. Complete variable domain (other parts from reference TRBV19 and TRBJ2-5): DGGITQSPKYLFRKEGQNVTLSCEQNLNHDAMYWYRQDPGQGLRLIYYSQIVNDFQKGDIAEGYSVSREKKESFPLTVTSAQKNPTAFYLCASSPFGQGGTQYFGPGTRLLVL.

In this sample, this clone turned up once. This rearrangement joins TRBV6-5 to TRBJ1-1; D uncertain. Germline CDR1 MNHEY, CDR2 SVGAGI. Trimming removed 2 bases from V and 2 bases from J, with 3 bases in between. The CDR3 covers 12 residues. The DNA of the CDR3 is TGTGCCAGCAGTTACACTAACACTGAAGCTTTCTTT. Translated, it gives CASSYTNTEAFF.

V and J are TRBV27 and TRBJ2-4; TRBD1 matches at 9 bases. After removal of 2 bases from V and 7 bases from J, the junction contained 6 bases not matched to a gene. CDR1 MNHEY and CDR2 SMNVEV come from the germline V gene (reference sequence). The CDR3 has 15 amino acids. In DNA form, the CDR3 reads TGTGCCAGCAGTTTAGGGGGACAGGGTTGGAACATTCAGTACTTC. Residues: CASSLGGQGWNIQYF.

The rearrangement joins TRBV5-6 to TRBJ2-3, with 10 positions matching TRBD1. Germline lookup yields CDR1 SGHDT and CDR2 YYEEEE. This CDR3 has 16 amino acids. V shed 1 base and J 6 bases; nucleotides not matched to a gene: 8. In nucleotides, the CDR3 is TGTGCCAGCAGCTTGTTTGACAGGGGGCTAAGTGATACGCAGTATTTT. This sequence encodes CASSLFDRGLSDTQYF.

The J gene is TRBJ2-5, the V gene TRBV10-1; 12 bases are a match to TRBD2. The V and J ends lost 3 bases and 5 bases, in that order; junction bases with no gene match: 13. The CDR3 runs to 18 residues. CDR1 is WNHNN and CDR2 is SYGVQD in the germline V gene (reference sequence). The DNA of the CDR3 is TGCGCCAGCAGTGACGGCCTAGCGGGAGGGACGGGACTCGAGACCCAGTACTTC. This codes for CASSDGLAGGTGLETQYF.

CDR3 sequence reads: CASRGTSNEQYF. DNA for the CDR3: TGTGCCAGCAGGGGGACTAGCAACGAGCAGTACTTC. V is TRBV6-5 and J is TRBJ2-7; 9 bases line up with TRBD2. CDR1 is MNHEY and CDR2 is SVGAGI in the germline V gene. The CDR3 is 12 amino acids. The trim removed 6 bases at V and 5 bases at J, leaving 2 bases unmatched.

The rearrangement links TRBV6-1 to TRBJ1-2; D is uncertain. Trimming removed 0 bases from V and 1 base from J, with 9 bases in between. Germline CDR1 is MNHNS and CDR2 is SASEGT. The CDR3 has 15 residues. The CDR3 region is CASSEALRSNYGYTF. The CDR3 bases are TGTGCCAGCAGTGAAGCGCTGCGGAGTAACTATGGCTACACCTTC.

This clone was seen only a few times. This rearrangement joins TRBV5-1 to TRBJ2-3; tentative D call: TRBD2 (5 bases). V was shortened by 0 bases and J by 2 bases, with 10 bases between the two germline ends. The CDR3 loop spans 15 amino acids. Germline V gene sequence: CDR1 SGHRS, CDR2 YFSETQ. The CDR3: CASSLGRRHTDTQYF. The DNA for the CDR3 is TGCGCCAGCAGCTTGGGGAGGAGGCACACAGATACGCAGTATTTT.

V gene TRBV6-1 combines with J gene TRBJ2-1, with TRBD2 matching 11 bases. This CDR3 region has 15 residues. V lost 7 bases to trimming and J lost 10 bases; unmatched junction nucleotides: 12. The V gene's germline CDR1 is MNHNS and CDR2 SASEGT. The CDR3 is CASTPGSGGVGEQFF. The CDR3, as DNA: TGTGCCAGCACCCCTGGTAGCGGGGGGGTCGGGGAGCAGTTCTTC.